The rows below give T cell receptor beta chains drawn from one sample of a study of early T cells in non-severe SARS-CoV-2 infection. Each CDR3 protein gets one entry after TCRdb re-called the 5' RACE reads with MiXCR. The sample gives about 30,000 distinct CDR3 sequences, around 5.2% of which show up once; 3% to 4.5% is in the top ten. The sequenced sample was whole blood. These receptors originate from an adult who was a healthcare worker with PCR-confirmed SARS-CoV-2 infection or an uninfected control (not recorded which). The CDR3 runs from the conserved cysteine through the conserved F or W. D genes are given only for firm matches. Only part of the rows carry a size: once, few, many, or a class if the clone is expanded.

>many|TRBJ2-2|TRBD2|TRBV2
CASGRLSGRNTGELFF
TGTGCCAGCGGCCGGCTGAGCGGGAGGAACACCGGGGAGCTGTTTTTT
>many|TRBJ2-1|.|TRBV28
CASNGRDSTFYEQFF
TGTGCCAGCAACGGGCGGGACTCAACCTTCTATGAGCAGTTCTTC
>many|TRBJ2-7|TRBD2|TRBV18
CASSPGLALHEQYF
TGTGCCAGCTCACCTGGACTAGCGCTCCACGAGCAGTACTTC
>.|TRBJ2-7|TRBD1|TRBV29-1
CSVTGGESFFPNEQYF
TGCAGCGTAACAGGGGGCGAGAGCTTCTTTCCAAACGAGCAGTACTTC
>many|TRBJ1-2|.|TRBV19
CASSPLARANYGYTF
TGTGCCAGTAGTCCCCTGGCCAGGGCGAACTATGGCTACACCTTC
>many|TRBJ1-5|.|TRBV9
CASSAGPLNQPQHF
TGTGCCAGCAGCGCTGGGCCCCTCAATCAGCCCCAGCATTTT
>many|TRBJ1-1|TRBD1|TRBV6-5
CASSSQYRGMGTEAFF
TGTGCCAGCAGTTCCCAATACAGGGGGATGGGCACTGAAGCTTTCTTT
>.|TRBJ1-5|TRBD1|TRBV19
CASSGADRGGRRSNQPQHF
TGTGCCAGCAGCGGGGCGGACAGGGGCGGGCGAAGGAGCAATCAGCCCCAGCATTTT
>few|TRBJ1-2|.|TRBV5-1
CASSYLVGVGNRYGYTF
TGCGCCAGCAGCTACCTGGTCGGCGTCGGCAACAGATATGGCTACACCTTC
>medium-sized|TRBJ2-7|TRBD2|TRBV10-3
CAISATGTSAYEQYF
TGTGCCATCAGTGCCACCGGGACTAGCGCTTACGAGCAGTACTTC
>.|TRBJ2-7|TRBD1|TRBV20-1
CSVFGQGADYEQYF
TGCAGTGTTTTTGGACAGGGGGCTGACTACGAGCAGTACTTC
>few|TRBJ2-2|TRBD2|TRBV7-9
CASSSPRLAGGSGELFF
TGTGCCAGCAGCTCTCCTCGACTAGCGGGGGGATCCGGGGAGCTGTTTTTT
>.|TRBJ2-3|.|TRBV3-1
CASSQNPRGTDTQYF
TGTGCCAGCAGCCAAAACCCAAGAGGCACAGATACGCAGTATTTT
>many|TRBJ2-1|.|TRBV11-2
CASSSLAGRRVMNEQFF
TGTGCCAGCAGCTCACTCGCGGGACGAAGGGTGATGAATGAGCAGTTCTTC
>.|TRBJ2-2|TRBD2|TRBV18
CASSPRTSENTGELFF
TGTGCCAGCTCACCTCGGACTAGCGAGAACACCGGGGAGCTGTTTTTT
>medium-sized|TRBJ2-1|TRBD1|TRBV13
CASSLDRASSDNEQFF
TGTGCCAGCAGCTTGGACAGGGCATCTAGCGACAATGAGCAGTTCTTC
>.|TRBJ2-7|TRBD2|TRBV11-2
CASKLGAGTRISGQYF
TGTGCCAGCAAACTGGGAGCCGGGACTAGAATTTCCGGACAGTACTTC
>few|TRBJ2-1|TRBD2|TRBV19
CASSMRLADYNEQFF
TGTGCCAGTAGTATGAGACTAGCGGACTACAATGAGCAGTTCTTC
>medium-sized|TRBJ2-7|.|TRBV7-9
CASRDGLRYEQYF
TGTGCCAGCAGGGATGGTCTTAGGTACGAGCAGTACTTC
>many|TRBJ2-2|.|TRBV5-1
CASSSLGTNTGELFF
TGCGCCAGCAGCTCGTTAGGGACGAACACCGGGGAGCTGTTTTTT
>many|TRBJ2-7|TRBD1|TRBV6-2/TRBV6-3
CASSSGQGGGEQYF
TGTGCCAGCAGTTCCGGACAGGGAGGTGGAGAGCAGTACTTC
>.|TRBJ2-3|.|TRBV5-1
CASRSGLVADTQYF
TGCGCCAGCAGGAGCGGGCTAGTCGCAGATACGCAGTATTTT